The 21 T cell receptor beta chains reported below all come from one sample, sequenced in a study of beta chain features in type 1 diabetes. Investigators reverse transcribed all isolated RNA, so they sequenced expressed TCRB transcripts. Data came from immunoSEQ multiplex PCR; TCRdb stores just in-frame clones and leaves some out. The table includes 810,000 or so clones, around a sixth detected once. The specimen was naive CD4+ T cells from blood. Receptor source: a woman between 18 and 30 years old in good health.

This clone showed up just a few times. The chain links TRBV7-2 to TRBJ2-3, with TRBD2 identical over 7 bases. V was pared by 6 bases and J by 3 bases, with 15 bases of the junction left unmatched. The CDR3 contains 17 residues. Germline V gene lookup returns CDR1 SGHTA and CDR2 FQGNSA. CDR3 in DNA: TGTGCCAGCAGACGGTTCGCGGGAGAATTGGGTACAGATACGCAGTATTTT. Protein: CASRRFAGELGTDTQYF.

This clone was counted a few times. The chain joins TRBV7-8 to TRBJ2-1; a weak D match, TRBD1 (6 bases). Germline V gives CDR1 SGHVS, CDR2 FQNEAQ. The CDR3 contains 19 residues. Deletions cut 6 bases from V and 0 bases from J, with 24 bases between. CDR3 nucleotide sequence: TGTGCCAGCAGGACCTCCCCCCGAGGGGGTTTTAGCTCCTACAATGAGCAGTTCTTC. It is translated as CASRTSPRGGFSSYNEQFF. Full variable domain (outside the CDR3, taken from reference TRBV7-8 and TRBJ2-1): GAGVSQSPRYKVAKRGQDVALRCDPISGHVSLFWYQQALGQGPEFLTYFQNEAQLDKSGLPSDRFFAERPEGSVSTLKIQRTQQEDSAVYLCASRTSPRGGFSSYNEQFFGPGTRLTVL.

This clone has more than one count but fewer than ten. The rearrangement links TRBV13 to TRBJ2-5; D might be TRBD2 (6 bases). CDR1 and CDR2 from the germline V gene are PRHDT and FYEKMQ (reference sequence). Trimming stripped 4 bases from V and 5 bases from J, with 11 bases between. This CDR3 spans 13 amino acids. In DNA, the CDR3 is TGTGCCAGCAGCTGGAGGGTAGGCGAGACCCAGTACTTC. Translated, it gives CASSWRVGETQYF.

J is TRBJ2-1 and V is TRBV29-1, with a tentative D call TRBD1 (6 bases). The germline V gene has CDR1 SQVTM and CDR2 ANQGSEA. The CDR3 runs 16 residues. The germline V and J ends were trimmed by 4 bases and 8 bases, with 24 bases remaining between them. The CDR3 here is CSVAPPYRQVGHEQFF. CDR3 nucleotides: TGCAGCGTTGCCCCTCCGTACCGACAGGTCGGGCATGAGCAGTTCTTC.

This clone occurred a few times. The rearrangement links TRBV5-1 to TRBJ1-1; D might be TRBD1 (5 bases). The V gene's germline CDR1 is SGHRS and CDR2 YFSETQ. This CDR3 has 18 residues. Trimming stripped 6 bases from V and 1 base from J, with 25 bases between. CDR3 residues: CASNLGPEGRRKNTEAFF. In DNA form, the CDR3 reads TGCGCCAGCAATTTGGGGCCTGAAGGGAGACGAAAGAACACTGAAGCTTTCTTT. Looking up the rest from reference TRBV5-1 and TRBJ1-1 gives the full variable domain: KAGVTQTPRYLIKTRGQQVTLSCSPISGHRSVSWYQQTPGQGLQFLFEYFSETQRNKGNFPGRFSGRQFSNSRSEMNVSTLELGDSALYLCASNLGPEGRRKNTEAFFGQGTRLTVV.

The chain links TRBV7-9 to TRBJ1-3, with D perhaps matching TRBD1 (6 bases). Germline loops: CDR1 SEHNR, CDR2 FQNEAQ (reference sequence). The CDR3 consists of 16 residues. V lost 3 bases and J 0 bases, leaving 12 bases between the germline ends. Written as DNA, the CDR3 is TGTGCCAGCAGCTTCGACAGGCCCGACTCTGGAAACACCATATATTTT. Its protein product is CASSFDRPDSGNTIYF.

This clone has only a few counts. The chain joins TRBV2 to TRBJ1-1; a possible D gene is TRBD1 (6 bases). Trimming left V 6 bases short and J 4 bases short, with 15 bases between. In germline, CDR1 is SNHLY, CDR2 FYNNEI. The CDR3 spans 14 residues. The CDR3 region is CASRSPRGGTEAFF. The CDR3 coding sequence is TGTGCCAGCAGGAGTCCCAGGGGTGGCACTGAAGCTTTCTTT.

This clone was seen only a few times. The V call is TRBV7-2, the J call TRBJ2-7; 12 bases align to TRBD2. With V trimmed by 5 bases and J by 0 bases, 8 bases remained unmatched. CDR1 is SGHTA and CDR2 is FQGNSA in the germline V gene. This CDR3 spans 17 amino acids. CDR3 coding DNA: TGTGCCAGCAGCCCCCGACTAGCGGGAGTTTACTCCTACGAGCAGTACTTC. This encodes CASSPRLAGVYSYEQYF.

Only a few counts were recorded for this clone. This chain links TRBV5-1 with TRBJ2-1; possible D gene TRBD2, 5 bases. V lost 4 bases to trimming and J lost 7 bases, with 18 bases between them. From germline, CDR1 is SGHRS and CDR2 YFSETQ. This CDR3 has 15 amino acids. The DNA of the CDR3 is TGCGCCAGCAGCCAGACTGGACCCGGGAAGAATGAGCAGTTCTTC. Amino acids: CASSQTGPGKNEQFF.

V usage is TRBV2 and J usage is TRBJ2-7; the D call may be TRBD1 or TRBD2 (5 bases each). The germline V gene encodes CDR1 SNHLY and CDR2 FYNNEI. V was trimmed by 3 bases and J by 7 bases, leaving 19 bases between them. This CDR3 has 15 amino acids. CDR3 nucleotide sequence: TGTGCCAGCAGTGATTCGGGACCGGCTTCGGGGGAGCAGTACTTC. This encodes CASSDSGPASGEQYF.

V and J are TRBV11-2 and TRBJ1-5; no firm D call. The CDR3 sequence is 12 residues long. The ends were cut back, 5 bases at V and 11 bases at J, with 13 bases in the middle. Germline CDR1 reads SGHAT; CDR2 reads FQNNGV. In DNA, the CDR3 is TGTGCCAGCAGCCAGGACGGTCTGGCCCAGCATTTT. Residues: CASSQDGLAQHF.

This clone has only a few counts. V gene TRBV15 combines with J gene TRBJ1-1; D ambiguous. The CDR3 runs 13 residues. Germline V lookup: CDR1 LNHNV, CDR2 YYDKDF (reference sequence). Deletions cut 0 bases from V and 7 bases from J, with 9 bases between. Here the CDR3 reads CATSRDSAFEAFF. For the CDR3, the DNA is TGTGCCACCAGCAGAGACTCGGCGTTTGAAGCTTTCTTT.

The table lists this clone with a few counts. The chain is built from TRBV6-1 and TRBJ2-3, with D unclear. The CDR3 sequence is 14 residues long. The ends were cut back, 3 bases at V and 6 bases at J, with 13 bases in the middle. CDR1 MNHNS and CDR2 SASEGT come from the germline V gene. The CDR3 DNA sequence: TGTGCCAGCAGTGATGGCCTCCCGGTGGATACGCAGTATTTT. Amino acid sequence: CASSDGLPVDTQYF.

This clone was detected only a few times. The DNA of the CDR3 is TGTGCCAGCTCACCACCTAGCGGGGGGATCAATGAGCAGTTCTTC. Its translation is CASSPPSGGINEQFF. The chain links TRBV18 to TRBJ2-1, with TRBD2 identical over 10 bases. The germline gives CDR1 KGHSH, CDR2 LQKENI. The trim removed 0 bases at V and 6 bases at J, leaving 2 bases unmatched. This CDR3 has 15 amino acids.

This clone was seen only a few times. The chain joins TRBV5-4 to TRBJ2-2; 8 bases are a match to TRBD2. This CDR3 contains 15 residues. V was pared by 4 bases and J by 1 base, with 3 bases of the junction left unmatched. CDR1 and CDR2 from the germline V gene are SGHNT and YYREEE (reference sequence). CDR3 coding DNA: TGTGCCAGCAGCACTCTAGCGGGGAACACCGGGGAGCTGTTTTTT. Its translation: CASSTLAGNTGELFF.

This clone occurred a few times. Other DNA variants within this sample encode the same CDR3. The chain couples TRBV9 to TRBJ2-3; 8 nucleotides agree with TRBD1. The CDR3 runs to 13 residues. Per the germline V gene, CDR1 is SGDLS and CDR2 is YYNGEE. V shed 2 bases and J 6 bases; nucleotides not matched to a gene: 2. The CDR3 is CASSVGQEDTQYF. CDR3 coding DNA: TGTGCCAGCAGCGTGGGACAGGAGGATACGCAGTATTTT.

V and J are TRBV7-2 and TRBJ2-3, with TRBD2 identical over 7 bases. The CDR3 has 18 residues. J lost 1 base, V lost 2 bases, and 12 bases had no gene match. Germline V gene data show CDR1 as SGHTA and CDR2 as FQGNSA. This chain's CDR3 is CASSLWILAGDRTDTQYF. CDR3 nucleotide sequence: TGTGCCAGCAGCTTATGGATTCTGGCGGGGGACCGCACAGATACGCAGTATTTT.

The rearrangement joins TRBV9 to TRBJ1-4; D uncertain. Trimming removed 3 bases from V and 10 bases from J, with 13 bases in between. Germline V CDR1 and CDR2: SGDLS, YYNGEE. CDR3 length equals 13 residues. The CDR3 loop is CASSDYDGGKLFF. As DNA, the CDR3 is TGTGCCAGCAGCGACTATGATGGTGGAAAACTGTTTTTT.

CDR3 region: CASTIDTNYNEQFF. CDR3 nucleotides: TGCGCCAGCACCATCGACACAAACTACAATGAGCAGTTCTTC. The rearrangement uses TRBV5-1 and TRBJ2-1; D ambiguous. Germline CDR1 and CDR2: SGHRS and YFSETQ. This CDR3 spans 14 amino acids. V lost 6 bases and J 3 bases, leaving 13 bases between the germline ends.

This clone has a handful of counts. Written as DNA, the CDR3 is TGCGCCAGCAGTTTTTCTGGGATGGGGCCCCAGCATTTT. This encodes CASSFSGMGPQHF. The rearrangement links TRBV10-1 to TRBJ1-5; D call uncertain. The length of the CDR3 is 13 residues. Trimming removed 5 bases from V and 9 bases from J, with 14 bases in between. Germline values: CDR1 WNHNN, CDR2 SYGVQD (reference sequence).

The chain recombines TRBV11-2 with TRBJ2-6, with D maybe TRBD1 (6 bases). Germline CDR1 reads SGHAT; CDR2 reads FQNNGV. The V end was cut by 2 bases, the J end by 2 bases, with 7 bases between. This CDR3 has 15 amino acids. This CDR3 reads CASSLRGTGANVLTF. The CDR3 DNA reads as TGTGCCAGCAGCTTAAGGGGGACTGGGGCCAACGTCCTGACTTTC. The full variable domain, rest sourced from reference TRBV11-2 and TRBJ2-6, is EAGVAQSPRYKIIEKRQSVAFWCNPISGHATLYWYQQILGQGPKLLIQFQNNGVVDDSQLPKDRFSAERLKGVDSTLKIQPAKLEDSAVYLCASSLRGTGANVLTFGAGSRLTVL.